The clone carrying this TCR beta chain was seen a few times. As yet, its antigen is unknown. Germline loops: CDR1 DFQATT, CDR2 SNEGSKA (reference sequence). This CDR3 is 15 amino acids long. The V gene lost 6 bases and the J gene lost 4 bases, with 21 bases spanning the gap. The data are from a study of T-cell memory formation after mild COVID-19. Study overall: TCR clusters largely stayed donor specific.

TCRdb analysed the 5' RACE reads with MiXCR anew, one entry per CDR3 protein. The sample records 550,000 to 700,000 distinct CDR3 sequences, roughly a sixth being singletons. The study, taken as a whole, reports: Later expanders leaned toward CD4+, whereas clones contracting from day 15 to 85 were balanced CD4/CD8. Some clones that responded turned up in pre-infection memory, which suggests that cross-reactive memory joined in.

The material sequenced was PBMCs or a T cell subset sorted from them (not recorded which). The clonotype was recovered from an adult woman who had mild COVID-19 (a few samples of this study predate the infection). Cell type and time point are not known. The J gene is TRBJ1-2, the V gene TRBV20-1, with D tentatively TRBD1 (6 bases). The CDR3 bases are TGCAGTGCCCCGGACAGTCGGGGAATATTCTATGGCTACACCTTC. Amino acid sequence: CSAPDSRGIFYGYTF.